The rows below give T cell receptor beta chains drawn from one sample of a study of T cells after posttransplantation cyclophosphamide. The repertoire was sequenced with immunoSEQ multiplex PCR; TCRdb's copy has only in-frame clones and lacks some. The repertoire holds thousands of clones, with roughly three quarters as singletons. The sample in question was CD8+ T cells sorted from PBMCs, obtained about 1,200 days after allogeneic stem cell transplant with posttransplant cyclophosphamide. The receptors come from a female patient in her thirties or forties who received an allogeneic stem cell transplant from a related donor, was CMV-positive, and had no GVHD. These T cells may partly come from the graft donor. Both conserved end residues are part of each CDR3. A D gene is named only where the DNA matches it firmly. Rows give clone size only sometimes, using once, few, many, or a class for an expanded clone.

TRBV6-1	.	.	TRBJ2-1	CASKVPDSNEQFF	TGTGCCAGCAAAGTTCCGGACTCCAATGAGCAGTTCTTC
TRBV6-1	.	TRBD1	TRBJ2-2	CASNGQGSNTGELFF	TGTGCCAGCAACGGACAGGGCTCGAACACCGGGGAGCTGTTTTTT
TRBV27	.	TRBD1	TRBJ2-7	CASSLIRTGFFYEQYF	TGTGCCAGCAGTTTAATTAGGACAGGGTTTTTCTACGAGCAGTACTTC
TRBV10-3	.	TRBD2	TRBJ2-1	CAISENPPSGGANEQFF	TGTGCCATCAGTGAAAACCCCCCTAGCGGGGGGGCGAATGAGCAGTTCTTC
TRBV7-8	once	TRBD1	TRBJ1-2	CASSTRASGTGDYGYTF	TGTGCCAGCAGCACTCGTGCATCCGGGACAGGGGACTATGGCTACACCTTC
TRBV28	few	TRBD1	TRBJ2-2	CASRQLPGQGTGELFF	TGTGCCAGCAGGCAACTTCCGGGACAGGGAACCGGGGAGCTGTTTTTT
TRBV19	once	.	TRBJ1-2	CASSILGANYGYTF	TGTGCCAGTAGTATTCTGGGGGCGAACTATGGCTACACCTTC
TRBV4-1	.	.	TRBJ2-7	CASSQATGLSSYEQYF	TGCGCCAGCAGCCAAGCCACGGGGTTAAGCTCCTACGAGCAGTACTTC
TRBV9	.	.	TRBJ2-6	CASSWGEAGANVLTF	TGTGCCAGCAGCTGGGGGGAAGCTGGGGCCAACGTCCTGACTTTC
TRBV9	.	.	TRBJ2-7	CASIIKQETAYEQYF	TGTGCCAGCATTATCAAACAGGAGACGGCCTACGAGCAGTACTTC
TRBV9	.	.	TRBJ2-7	CASFFGQGTAYEQYF	TGTGCCAGCTTTTTCGGGCAGGGGACGGCCTACGAGCAGTACTTC
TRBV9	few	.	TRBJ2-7	CAIFFGQGTAYEQYF	TGTGCCATTTTTTTCGGGCAGGGGACGGCATACGAGCAGTACTTC
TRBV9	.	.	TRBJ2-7	CASIIKQKTAYEQYF	TGTGCCAGCATTATCAAACAGAAGACGGCCTACGAGCAGTACTTC
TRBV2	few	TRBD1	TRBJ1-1	CASLGQVETEAFF	TGTGCCAGCCTCGGACAGGTGGAGACTGAAGCTTTCTTT